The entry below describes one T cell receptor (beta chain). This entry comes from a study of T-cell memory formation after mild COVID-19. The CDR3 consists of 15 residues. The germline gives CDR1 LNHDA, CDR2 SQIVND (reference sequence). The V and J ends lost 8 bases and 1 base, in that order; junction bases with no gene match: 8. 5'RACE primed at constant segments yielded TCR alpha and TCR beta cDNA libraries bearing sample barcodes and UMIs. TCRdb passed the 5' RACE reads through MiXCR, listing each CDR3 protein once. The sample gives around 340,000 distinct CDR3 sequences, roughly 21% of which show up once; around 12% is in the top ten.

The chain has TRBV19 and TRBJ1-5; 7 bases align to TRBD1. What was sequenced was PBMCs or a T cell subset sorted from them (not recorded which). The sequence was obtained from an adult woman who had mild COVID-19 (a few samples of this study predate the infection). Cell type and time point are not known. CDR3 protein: CASLGDRRSNQPQHF. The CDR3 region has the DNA TGTGCCAGTTTGGGGGACAGACGGAGCAATCAGCCCCAGCATTTT. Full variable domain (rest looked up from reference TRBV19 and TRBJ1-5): DGGITQSPKYLFRKEGQNVTLSCEQNLNHDAMYWYRQDPGQGLRLIYYSQIVNDFQKGDIAEGYSVSREKKESFPLTVTSAQKNPTAFYLCASLGDRRSNQPQHFGDGTRLSIL.